The clone carrying this T cell receptor (beta chain) was counted only a few times. This sample is drawn from a study of T-cell reconstitution after alpha-beta-depleted transplantation in children. Unique molecular identifiers were built into the TCRbeta library. MiXCR, applied by TCRdb to the PCR reads, yields one record per CDR3 protein. Of about 340,000 distinct CDR3 sequences listed, 13% are singletons. After removal of 10 bases from V and 2 bases from J, the junction contained 7 bases not matched to a gene. The CDR3 spans 14 residues. Germline V gene lookup returns CDR1 MGHDK and CDR2 SYGVNS. The sample was PBMCs, taken from the stem cell graft. The genes are TRBV25-1 and TRBJ2-2; TRBD1 matches 7 bases. The receptor comes from a human donor who donated a stem cell graft to a child with Fanconi anemia. CDR3 sequence: CATRRTGNTGELFF. CDR3 DNA sequence: TGTGCCACCCGAAGGACAGGTAACACCGGGGAGCTGTTTTTT.